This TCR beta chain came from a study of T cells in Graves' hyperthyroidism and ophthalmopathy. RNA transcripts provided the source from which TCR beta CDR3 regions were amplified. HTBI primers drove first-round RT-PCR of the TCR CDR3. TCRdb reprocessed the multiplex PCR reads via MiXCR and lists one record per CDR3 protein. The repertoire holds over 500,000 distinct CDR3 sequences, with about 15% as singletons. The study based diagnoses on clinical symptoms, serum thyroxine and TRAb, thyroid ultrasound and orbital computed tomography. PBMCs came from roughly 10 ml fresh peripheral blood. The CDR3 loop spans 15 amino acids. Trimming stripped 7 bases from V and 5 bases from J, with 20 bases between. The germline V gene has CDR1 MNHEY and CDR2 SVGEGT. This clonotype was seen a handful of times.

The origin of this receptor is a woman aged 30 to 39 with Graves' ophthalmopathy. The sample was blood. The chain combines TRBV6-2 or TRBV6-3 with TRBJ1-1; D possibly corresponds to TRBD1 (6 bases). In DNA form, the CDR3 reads TGTGCCAGCACGGACGTAGGTACAGGGAATACTGAAGCTTTCTTT. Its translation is CASTDVGTGNTEAFF.